These T cell receptor beta chains were read from a single sample in a study of T cell changes during pregnancy in multiple sclerosis. Method: immunoSEQ multiplex PCR; TCRdb's copy keeps in-frame clones and lacks some. The table records more than 85,000 clones, around 93% of them present only once. The input for sequencing was peripheral blood, taken in the third trimester of pregnancy. The receptors derive from a female donor in good health, enrolled as a control in a pregnancy study. Each CDR3 is given with its conserved first and last residue. A D gene is named only where the DNA matches it firmly. Expanded clones get a size class; other rows say once, few or many, or leave the size out.

j_gene	abundance	v_gene	len	d_gene	CDR3aa	CDR3nt
TRBJ1-2	few	TRBV7-9	13	TRBD1	CASSARDRDGYTF	TGTGCCAGCAGCGCCCGGGACAGGGATGGCTACACCTTC
TRBJ2-2	-	TRBV4-2	16	TRBD2	CASSQLAGGPSGELFF	TGTGCCAGCAGCCAACTAGCGGGAGGGCCATCTGGGGAGCTGTTTTTT
TRBJ2-1	-	TRBV19	20	TRBD2	CASSLYPGRSSGSSYNEQFF	TGTGCCAGTAGCCTTTACCCCGGGAGGTCTAGCGGGAGCTCCTACAATGAGCAGTTCTTC
TRBJ2-1	-	TRBV7-9	18	TRBD2	CASRPQGYSGRTHNEQFF	TGTGCCAGCAGGCCACAGGGATATAGCGGGAGGACCCACAATGAGCAGTTCTTC
TRBJ2-5	-	TRBV7-9	16	-	CASSLAARTGSETQYF	TGTGCCAGCAGCTTAGCCGCTAGGACCGGGAGTGAGACCCAGTACTTC
TRBJ2-1	-	TRBV6-5	16	-	CASSYFRGASYNEQFF	TGTGCCAGCAGTTACTTTCGGGGGGCTTCCTACAATGAGCAGTTCTTC
TRBJ1-5	-	TRBV9	13	-	CASSVAAGQPQHF	TGTGCCAGCAGCGTAGCCGCCGGTCAGCCCCAGCATTTT
TRBJ2-4	-	TRBV6-1	15	-	CASSEGGRTLNIQYF	TGTGCCAGCAGTGAAGGCGGCCGCACCTTAAACATTCAGTACTTC
TRBJ2-1	-	TRBV25-1	14	TRBD1	CASQTGTDYNEQFF	TGTGCCAGCCAAACCGGGACAGACTACAATGAGCAGTTCTTC
TRBJ2-2	-	TRBV19	16	-	CASSISGTRHTGELFF	TGTGCCAGTAGTATCTCCGGGACTCGACACACCGGGGAGCTGTTTTTT
TRBJ2-3	-	TRBV6-5	11	-	CASQGGRTQYF	TGTGCCAGCCAGGGGGGAAGGACGCAGTATTTT
TRBJ2-3	once	TRBV6-5	14	-	CASTRDWLRDTQYF	TGTGCCAGCACCCGGGACTGGTTAAGGGATACGCAGTATTTT